This TCR beta chain was identified during a study of blood T cell repertoires in COVID-19. The wider study: Samples of COVID-19 (acute and convalescent) were obtained from the United States, Italy and Spain.

The authors' processing: Amplification from reference gene primers served as the basis for estimated nucleated cell counts. TCRdb's copy holds only in-frame clones and misses some; the assay was immunoSEQ multiplex PCR. That table supplies the V and J calls and clone size; D and trimming were determined from the DNA. The sample has 250,000 to 300,000 clones; around 85% are singletons. The germline CDR1 and CDR2 sequences are LGHNA and YSLEER. V shed 0 bases and J shed 4 bases, with 12 bases lying between them. CDR3 length equals 16 residues. The sequenced sample consisted of peripheral blood. This TCR was recovered from a man in his fifties or sixties with active or convalescent COVID-19. This rearrangement joins TRBV4-3 to TRBJ2-2; D possibly corresponds to TRBD1 (7 bases). CDR3 nucleotides: TGCGCCAGCAGCCAAGAAGCAGGGGGGAGCACCGGGGAGCTGTTTTTT. Protein product: CASSQEAGGSTGELFF.